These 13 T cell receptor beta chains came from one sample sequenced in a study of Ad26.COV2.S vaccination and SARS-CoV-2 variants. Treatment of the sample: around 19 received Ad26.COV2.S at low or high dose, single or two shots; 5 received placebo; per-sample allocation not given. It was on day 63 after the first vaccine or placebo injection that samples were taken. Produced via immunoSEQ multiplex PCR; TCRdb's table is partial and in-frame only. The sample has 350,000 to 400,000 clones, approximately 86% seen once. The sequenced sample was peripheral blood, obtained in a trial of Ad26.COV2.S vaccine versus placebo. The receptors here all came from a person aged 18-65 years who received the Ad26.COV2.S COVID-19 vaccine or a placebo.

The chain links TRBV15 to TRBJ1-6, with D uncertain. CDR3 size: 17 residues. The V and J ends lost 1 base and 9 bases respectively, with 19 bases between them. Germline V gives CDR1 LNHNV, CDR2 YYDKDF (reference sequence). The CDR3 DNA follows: TGTGCCACCAGCAGAGGTTCCATGACTGGGATCGGTTCACCCCTCCACTTT. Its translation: CATSRGSMTGIGSPLHF.

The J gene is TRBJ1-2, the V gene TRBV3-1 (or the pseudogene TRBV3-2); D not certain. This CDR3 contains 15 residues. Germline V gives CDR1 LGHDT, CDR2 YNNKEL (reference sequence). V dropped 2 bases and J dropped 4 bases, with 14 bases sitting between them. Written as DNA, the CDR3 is TGTGCCAGCAGCCAAACGGGCCGAAACTTCTATGGCTACACCTTC. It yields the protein CASSQTGRNFYGYTF.

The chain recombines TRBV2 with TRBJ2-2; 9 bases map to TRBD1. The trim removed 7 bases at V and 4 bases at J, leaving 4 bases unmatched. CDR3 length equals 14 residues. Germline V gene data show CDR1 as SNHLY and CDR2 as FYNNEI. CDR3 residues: CASKGQGFTGELFF. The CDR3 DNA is TGTGCCAGCAAGGGACAGGGCTTCACCGGGGAGCTGTTTTTT.

CDR3 residues: CASSSRTGDIYGYTF. The DNA for the CDR3 is TGTGCCAGCAGCTCACGGACAGGGGACATCTATGGCTACACCTTC. The chain has TRBV5-4 and TRBJ1-2; 9 nucleotides agree with TRBD1. The CDR3 is 15 residues long. J gave up 4 bases and V 3 bases, and 7 bases lay outside the gene matches. Per germline, CDR1 SGHNT and CDR2 YYREEE (reference sequence).

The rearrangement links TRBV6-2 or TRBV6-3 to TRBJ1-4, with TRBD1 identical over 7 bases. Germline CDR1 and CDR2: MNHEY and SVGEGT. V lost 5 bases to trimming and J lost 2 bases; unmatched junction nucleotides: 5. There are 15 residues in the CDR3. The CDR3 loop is CASSRRTGTNEKLFF. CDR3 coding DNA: TGTGCCAGCAGTCGGCGGACAGGCACTAATGAAAAACTGTTTTTT.

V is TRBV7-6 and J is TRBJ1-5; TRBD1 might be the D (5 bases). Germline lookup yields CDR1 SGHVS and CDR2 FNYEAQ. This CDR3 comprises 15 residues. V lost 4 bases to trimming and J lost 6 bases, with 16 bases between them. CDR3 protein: CASSSERGQGQPQHF. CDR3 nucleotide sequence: TGTGCCAGCAGCTCCGAGCGCGGGCAGGGTCAGCCCCAGCATTTT.

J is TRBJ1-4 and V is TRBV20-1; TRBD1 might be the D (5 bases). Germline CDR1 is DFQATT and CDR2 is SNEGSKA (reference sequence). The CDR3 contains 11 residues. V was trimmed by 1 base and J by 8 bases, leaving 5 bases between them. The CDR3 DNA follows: TGCAGTGCTAGAGGGGGGGAAAAACTGTTTTTT. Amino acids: CSARGGEKLFF.

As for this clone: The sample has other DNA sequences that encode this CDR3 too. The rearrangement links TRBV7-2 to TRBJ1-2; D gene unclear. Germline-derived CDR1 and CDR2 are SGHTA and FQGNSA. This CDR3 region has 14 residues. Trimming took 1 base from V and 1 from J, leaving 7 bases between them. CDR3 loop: CASSLEGLNYGYTF. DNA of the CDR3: TGTGCCAGCAGCTTAGAAGGGCTTAACTATGGCTACACCTTC.

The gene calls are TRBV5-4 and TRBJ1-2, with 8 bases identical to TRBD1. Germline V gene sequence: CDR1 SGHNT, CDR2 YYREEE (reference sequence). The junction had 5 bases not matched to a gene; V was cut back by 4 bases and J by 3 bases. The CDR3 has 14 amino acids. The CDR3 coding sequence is TGTGCCAGCAGCCCCCAGGGGGCGTACTATGGCTACACCTTC. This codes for CASSPQGAYYGYTF.

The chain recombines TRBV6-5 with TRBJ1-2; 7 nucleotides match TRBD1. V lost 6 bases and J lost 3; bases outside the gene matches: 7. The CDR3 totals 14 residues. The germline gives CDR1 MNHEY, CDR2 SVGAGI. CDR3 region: CASRRQGFDYGYTF. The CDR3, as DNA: TGTGCCAGCAGACGACAGGGTTTTGACTATGGCTACACCTTC.

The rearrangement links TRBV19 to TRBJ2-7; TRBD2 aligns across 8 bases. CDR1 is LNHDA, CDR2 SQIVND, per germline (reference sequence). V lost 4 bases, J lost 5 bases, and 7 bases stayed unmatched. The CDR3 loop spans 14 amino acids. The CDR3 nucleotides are TGTGCCAGTAGTAGCGGGGGGAGTGTCAACGAGCAGTACTTC. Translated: CASSSGGSVNEQYF.

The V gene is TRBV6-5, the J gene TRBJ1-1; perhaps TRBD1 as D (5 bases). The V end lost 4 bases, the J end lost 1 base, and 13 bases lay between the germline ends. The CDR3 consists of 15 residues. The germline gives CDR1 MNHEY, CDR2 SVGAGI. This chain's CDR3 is CASSLAGIRNTEAFF. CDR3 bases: TGTGCCAGCAGTTTGGCAGGGATTCGGAACACTGAAGCTTTCTTT.

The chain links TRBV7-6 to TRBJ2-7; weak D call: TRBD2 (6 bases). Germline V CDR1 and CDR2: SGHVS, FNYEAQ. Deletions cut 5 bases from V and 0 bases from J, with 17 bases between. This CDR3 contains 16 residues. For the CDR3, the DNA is TGTGCCAGCAGCCATTGGGCGGGGCCCAGCTCCTACGAGCAGTACTTC. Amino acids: CASSHWAGPSSYEQYF.